A single sample is the source of the 20 T cell receptor beta chains below, sequenced in a study of T-cell reconstitution after alpha-beta-depleted transplantation in children. For TCRbeta, the library was prepared with unique molecular identifiers. TCRdb used MiXCR to reprocess the PCR reads, holding one entry per CDR3 protein. This sample yields 420,000 or so distinct CDR3 sequences, of which approximately 10% are seen a single time; roughly 6% belongs to the top ten. Sequenced material: PBMCs from the stem cell graft donor, taken from the stem cell graft. Receptor source: a human donor who donated a stem cell graft to a child with acute myeloid leukemia.

The V gene is TRBV29-1, the J gene TRBJ1-2; maybe TRBD1 (5 bases). V shed 3 bases and J shed 8 bases, with 16 bases lying between them. The germline CDR1 and CDR2 sequences are SQVTM and ANQGSEA. This CDR3 region has 13 residues. The CDR3 sequence: CSVEDGARGGYTF. The CDR3, as DNA: TGCAGCGTTGAGGACGGGGCCCGGGGAGGCTACACCTTC.

The DNA of the CDR3 is TGCGCCAGCAGCGCGGGACTAGCGGGTAACACCGGGGAGCTGTTTTTT. It encodes CASSAGLAGNTGELFF. V gene TRBV5-1 combines with J gene TRBJ2-2, with TRBD2 matching 12 bases. V lost 4 bases and J lost 2; bases outside the gene matches: 3. The CDR3 is 16 residues long. The germline V gene encodes CDR1 SGHRS and CDR2 YFSETQ.

A few counts support this clonotype. The V and J genes are TRBV12-3 or TRBV12-4 and TRBJ2-5, with a weak D call TRBD1 (6 bases). CDR3 size: 13 residues. The V end lost 6 bases, the J end lost 4 bases, and 12 bases lay between the germline ends. CDR3 in DNA: TGTGCCAGCAGAACCGTAGGGGGAGAGACCCAGTACTTC. Its protein is CASRTVGGETQYF.

This clonotype was detected a few times. The chain uses TRBV6-2 or TRBV6-3 and TRBJ2-1, with 8 bases fitting TRBD2. Germline-derived CDR1 and CDR2 are MNHEY and SVGEGT. After removal of 4 bases from V and 7 bases from J, the junction contained 9 bases not matched to a gene. The CDR3 extends over 15 amino acids. DNA for the CDR3: TGTGCCAGCAGTTTCTCAGCGGGAGAGGGGAATGAGCAGTTCTTC. It is translated as CASSFSAGEGNEQFF.

This clonotype was detected a few times. CDR3 coding DNA: TGTGCCAGCAGGAGGGACCCAGTCACTGAGCAGTTCTTC. This codes for CASRRDPVTEQFF. The chain uses TRBV6-1 and TRBJ2-1, with D tentatively TRBD1 or TRBD2 (5 bases each). V lost 6 bases and J lost 9, with 15 bases in between. The CDR3 has 13 residues. From germline, CDR1 is MNHNS and CDR2 SASEGT.

The rearrangement links TRBV12-3 or TRBV12-4 to TRBJ2-7, with 8 positions matching TRBD1. This CDR3 is built from 14 residues. J was trimmed by 4 bases and V by 6 bases; bases with no gene match: 8. The CDR3 coding sequence is TGTGCCAGCAGCCACCGGACAGGGTTTTACGAGCAGTACTTC. Protein product: CASSHRTGFYEQYF.

The chain links TRBV5-5 to TRBJ2-5; D may be TRBD1 (6 bases). Germline CDR1 is SGHKS and CDR2 is YYEKEE (reference sequence). The V end was cut by 5 bases, the J end by 5 bases, with 16 bases between. CDR3 size: 14 residues. CDR3 sequence: CASSSSDRWETQYF. The CDR3 bases are TGTGCCAGCAGTTCATCGGACAGATGGGAGACCCAGTACTTC.

This chain joins TRBV7-3 and TRBJ1-1, with D possibly TRBD1 on 6 matching bases. CDR1 SGHTA and CDR2 FQGTGA come from the germline V gene. This CDR3 is 15 amino acids long. Trimming removed 0 bases from V and 3 bases from J, with 11 bases in between. CDR3 in amino acids: CASSLTGPGDTEAFF. In nucleotides, the CDR3 is TGTGCCAGCAGCTTAACAGGCCCAGGGGACACTGAAGCTTTCTTT. Combining the CDR3 with reference TRBV7-3 and TRBJ1-1 gives the whole variable domain GAGVSQTPSNKVTEKGKYVELRCDPISGHTALYWYRQSLGQGPEFLIYFQGTGAADDSGLPNDRFFAVRPEGSVSTLKIQRTERGDSAVYLCASSLTGPGDTEAFFGQGTRLTVV.

This clonotype was seen a few times. This chain connects TRBV20-1 to TRBJ2-1, with a weak D call TRBD2 (5 bases). The CDR3 runs to 15 residues. Germline V gene data show CDR1 as DFQATT and CDR2 as SNEGSKA (reference sequence). V gave up 4 bases and J gave up 6 bases, with 19 bases separating them. The CDR3 region has the DNA TGCAGTGCTAAGAGGGCCTCGGGCCGCAGCAATGAGCAGTTCTTC. Translated, it gives CSAKRASGRSNEQFF.

This clonotype showed up many times. The chain is built from TRBV29-1 and TRBJ2-1, with D perhaps TRBD2 (6 bases). CDR3 length: 15 amino acids. Germline V CDR1 and CDR2: SQVTM, ANQGSEA. V was cut by 0 bases and J by 9 bases, with 18 bases left in between. The CDR3 here is CSVEDRLASGGEQFF. The DNA for the CDR3 is TGCAGCGTTGAAGATCGGCTAGCGTCGGGCGGTGAGCAGTTCTTC.

This clonotype was recorded only once. The chain combines TRBV9 with TRBJ2-1; TRBD2 matches 9 bases. Germline CDR1 reads SGDLS; CDR2 reads YYNGEE. This CDR3 has 15 residues. V dropped 3 bases and J dropped 7; count of bases not matched to a gene: 8. CDR3 nucleotide sequence: TGTGCCAGCAGCGCCCCGGGACTAGCTTGGAATGAGCAGTTCTTC. Amino acids: CASSAPGLAWNEQFF.

The chain joins TRBV7-8 to TRBJ2-7; D might be TRBD1 (8 bases). CDR1 is SGHVS, CDR2 FQNEAQ, per germline. The V gene lost 5 bases and the J gene lost 5 bases, with 22 bases spanning the gap. The CDR3 runs 16 residues. CDR3 DNA sequence: TGTGCCAGCAGCCCCGACCGGACAGGGACTATCAACGAGCAGTACGTC. It translates to CASSPDRTGTINEQYV.

This clonotype was seen only a few times. V usage is TRBV5-8 and J usage is TRBJ1-1; D unresolved. The CDR3 has 16 amino acids. V was clipped by 4 bases and J by 0 bases, with 16 bases between them. Germline CDR1 and CDR2: SGHTS and YDEGEE. The CDR3 sequence: CASSDALVQLNTEAFF. The CDR3 region has the DNA TGTGCCAGCAGCGACGCCCTGGTACAACTGAACACTGAAGCTTTCTTT.

Only a few counts were recorded for this clonotype. The chain couples TRBV7-8 to TRBJ1-5, with 9 bases identical to TRBD1. The CDR3 covers 15 residues. The ends lost 5 bases at V and 5 bases at J; junction bases unmatched: 7. From germline, CDR1 is SGHVS and CDR2 FQNEAQ. The CDR3 DNA sequence: TGTGCCAGCAGCACAGGGGGACAGGGATATCAGCCCCAGCATTTT. Encoded protein: CASSTGGQGYQPQHF.

This sequence joins TRBV20-1 and TRBJ2-1, with 10 bases lining up with TRBD2. CDR1 DFQATT and CDR2 SNEGSKA come from the germline V gene (reference sequence). The CDR3 totals 16 residues. Unmatched junction bases numbered 5, after V lost 3 bases and J lost 0 bases. CDR3 sequence: CSARALAGSSYNEQFF. The CDR3 DNA is TGCAGTGCTAGGGCACTAGCGGGGAGCTCCTACAATGAGCAGTTCTTC.

V usage is TRBV11-2 and J usage is TRBJ2-1; 14 nucleotides align to TRBD2. In germline, CDR1 is SGHAT, CDR2 FQNNGV. The CDR3 sequence is 15 residues long. V lost 5 bases, J lost 8 bases, and 5 bases stayed unmatched. CDR3 sequence (DNA): TGTGCCAGCAGCCCGGGACTAGCGGGAGCCTATGAGCAGTTCTTC. Its translation: CASSPGLAGAYEQFF.

This chain connects TRBV2 to TRBJ2-1, with D possibly TRBD2 on 6 matching bases. Trimming cost V 6 bases and J 6 bases, with 15 bases left between them. Per germline, CDR1 SNHLY and CDR2 FYNNEI. The length of the CDR3 is 14 residues. In DNA, the CDR3 is TGTGCCAGCAGGGGTCTAGCGAGGACCAATGAGCAGTTCTTC. Protein sequence: CASRGLARTNEQFF.

The V call is TRBV12-3 or TRBV12-4, the J call TRBJ2-3, with 9 bases that match TRBD2. V trimming: 6 bases; J trimming: 7 bases; junction bases outside the gene matches: 8. CDR3 size: 14 residues. The DNA for the CDR3 is TGTGCCAGCAGACCCCCAGCGGGGGGAAATACGCAGTATTTT. It codes for CASRPPAGGNTQYF.

This clonotype was detected only a few times. This chain connects TRBV6-2 or TRBV6-3 to TRBJ2-7; 8 bases align to TRBD2. V shed 7 bases and J 8 bases; nucleotides not matched to a gene: 7. Germline CDR1 is MNHEY and CDR2 is SVGEGT. The CDR3 is 12 amino acids. For the CDR3, the DNA is TGTGCCAGCAACCAGCGCGGGGGGAAGCAGTACTTC. Translating it yields CASNQRGGKQYF.

This clonotype was seen more than once but under ten times. V gene TRBV5-1 combines with J gene TRBJ1-4; D ambiguous. The CDR3 extends over 15 amino acids. Looked up from germline, CDR1 is SGHRS and CDR2 is YFSETQ. V lost 4 bases to trimming and J lost 1 base, with 11 bases between them. This CDR3 reads CASSANGETNEKLFF. CDR3 DNA: TGCGCCAGCAGCGCTAACGGGGAAACTAATGAAAAACTGTTTTTT.